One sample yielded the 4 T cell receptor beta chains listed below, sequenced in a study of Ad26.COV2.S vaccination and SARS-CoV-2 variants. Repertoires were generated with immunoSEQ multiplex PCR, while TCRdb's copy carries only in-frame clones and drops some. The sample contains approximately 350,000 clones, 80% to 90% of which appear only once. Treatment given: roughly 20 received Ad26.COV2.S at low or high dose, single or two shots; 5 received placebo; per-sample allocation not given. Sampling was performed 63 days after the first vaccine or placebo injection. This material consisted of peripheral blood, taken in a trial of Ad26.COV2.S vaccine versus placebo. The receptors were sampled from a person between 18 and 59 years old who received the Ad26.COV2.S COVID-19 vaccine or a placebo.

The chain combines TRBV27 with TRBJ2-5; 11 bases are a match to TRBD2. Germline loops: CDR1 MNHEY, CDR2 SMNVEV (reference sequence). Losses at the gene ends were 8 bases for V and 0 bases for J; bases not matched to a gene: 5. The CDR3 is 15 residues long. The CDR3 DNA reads TGTGCCAGCTCCCCTAGCGGGGGGTACCAAGAGACCCAGTACTTC. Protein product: CASSPSGGYQETQYF.

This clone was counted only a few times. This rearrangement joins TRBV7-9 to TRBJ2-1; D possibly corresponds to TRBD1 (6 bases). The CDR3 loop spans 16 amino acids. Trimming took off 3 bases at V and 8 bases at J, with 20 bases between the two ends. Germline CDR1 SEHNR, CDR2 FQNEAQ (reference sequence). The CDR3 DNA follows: TGTGCCAGCAGCTTGAACAGGGTAGAGAATGAGTATGAGCAGTTCTTC. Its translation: CASSLNRVENEYEQFF. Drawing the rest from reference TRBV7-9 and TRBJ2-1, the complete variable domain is DTGVSQNPRHKITKRGQNVTFRCDPISEHNRLYWYRQTLGQGPEFLTYFQNEAQLEKSRLLSDRFSAERPKGSFSTLEIQRTEQGDSAMYLCASSLNRVENEYEQFFGPGTRLTVL.

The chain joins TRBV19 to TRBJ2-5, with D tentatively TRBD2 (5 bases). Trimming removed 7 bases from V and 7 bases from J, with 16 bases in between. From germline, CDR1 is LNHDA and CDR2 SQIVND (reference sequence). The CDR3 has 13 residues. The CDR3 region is CASTHDPSGTQYF. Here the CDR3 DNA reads TGTGCCAGTACCCACGACCCAAGCGGGACCCAGTACTTC.

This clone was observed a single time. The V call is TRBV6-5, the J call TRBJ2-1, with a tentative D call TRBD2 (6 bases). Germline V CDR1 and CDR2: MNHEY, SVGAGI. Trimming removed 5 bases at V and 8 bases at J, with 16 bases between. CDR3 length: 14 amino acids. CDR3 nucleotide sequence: TGTGCCAGCAGTCGGTGGGGAGGAGGTGATGAGCAGTTCTTC. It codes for CASSRWGGGDEQFF.